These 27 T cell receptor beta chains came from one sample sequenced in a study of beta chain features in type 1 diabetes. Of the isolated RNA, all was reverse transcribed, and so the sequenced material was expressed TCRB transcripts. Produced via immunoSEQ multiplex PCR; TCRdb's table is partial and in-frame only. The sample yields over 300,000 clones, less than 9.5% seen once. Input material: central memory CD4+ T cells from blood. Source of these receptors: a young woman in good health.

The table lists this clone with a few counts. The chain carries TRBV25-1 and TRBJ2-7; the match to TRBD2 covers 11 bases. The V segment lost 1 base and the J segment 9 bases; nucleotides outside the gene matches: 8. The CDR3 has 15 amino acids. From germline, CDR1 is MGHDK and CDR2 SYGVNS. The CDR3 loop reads CASSELAGGPSVQYF. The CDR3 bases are TGTGCCAGCAGTGAATTAGCGGGAGGGCCCTCGGTGCAGTACTTC.

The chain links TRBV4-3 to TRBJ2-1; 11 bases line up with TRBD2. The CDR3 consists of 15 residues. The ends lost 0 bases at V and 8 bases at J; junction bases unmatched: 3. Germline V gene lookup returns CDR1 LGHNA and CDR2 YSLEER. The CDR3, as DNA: TGCGCCAGCAGCCAAGAGACTAGCGGGAACGATGAGCAGTTCTTC. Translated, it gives CASSQETSGNDEQFF.

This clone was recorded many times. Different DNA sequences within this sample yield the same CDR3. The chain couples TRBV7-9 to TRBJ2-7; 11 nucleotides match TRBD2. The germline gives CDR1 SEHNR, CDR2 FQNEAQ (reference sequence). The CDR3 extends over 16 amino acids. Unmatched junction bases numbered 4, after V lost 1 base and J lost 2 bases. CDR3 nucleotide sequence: TGTGCCAGCAGCTTAGGTGTTAGCGGGAGGGCCTACGAGCAGTACTTC. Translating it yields CASSLGVSGRAYEQYF. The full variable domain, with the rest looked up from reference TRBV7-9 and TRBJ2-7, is DTGVSQNPRHKITKRGQNVTFRCDPISEHNRLYWYRQTLGQGPEFLTYFQNEAQLEKSRLLSDRFSAERPKGSFSTLEIQRTEQGDSAMYLCASSLGVSGRAYEQYFGPGTRLTVT.

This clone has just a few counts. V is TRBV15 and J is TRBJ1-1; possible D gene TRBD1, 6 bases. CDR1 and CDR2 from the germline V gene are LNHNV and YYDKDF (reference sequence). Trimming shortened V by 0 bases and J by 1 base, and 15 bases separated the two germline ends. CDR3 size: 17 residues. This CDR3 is CATSRDWGGTSNTEAFF. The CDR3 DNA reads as TGTGCCACCAGCAGAGATTGGGGGGGCACCTCGAACACTGAAGCTTTCTTT.

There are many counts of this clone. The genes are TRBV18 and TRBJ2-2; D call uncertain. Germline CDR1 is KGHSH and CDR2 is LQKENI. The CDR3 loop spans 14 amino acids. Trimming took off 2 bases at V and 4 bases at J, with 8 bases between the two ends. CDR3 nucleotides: TGTGCCAGCTCACCATCACGGATCACCGGGGAGCTGTTTTTT. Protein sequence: CASSPSRITGELFF.

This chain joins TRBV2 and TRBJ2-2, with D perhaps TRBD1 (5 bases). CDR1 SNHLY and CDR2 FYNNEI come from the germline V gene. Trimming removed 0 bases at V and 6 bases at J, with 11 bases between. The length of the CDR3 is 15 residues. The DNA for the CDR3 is TGTGCCAGCAGTGAAGCGCTTATGGGGCCCGGGGAGCTGTTTTTT. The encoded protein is CASSEALMGPGELFF.

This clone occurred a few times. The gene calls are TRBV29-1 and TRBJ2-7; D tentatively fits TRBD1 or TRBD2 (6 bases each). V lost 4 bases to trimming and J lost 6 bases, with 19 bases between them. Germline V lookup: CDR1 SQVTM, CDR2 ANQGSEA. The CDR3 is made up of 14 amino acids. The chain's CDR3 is CSVALGGGAAEQYF. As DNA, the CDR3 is TGCAGCGTTGCCCTAGGGGGAGGCGCGGCCGAGCAGTACTTC.

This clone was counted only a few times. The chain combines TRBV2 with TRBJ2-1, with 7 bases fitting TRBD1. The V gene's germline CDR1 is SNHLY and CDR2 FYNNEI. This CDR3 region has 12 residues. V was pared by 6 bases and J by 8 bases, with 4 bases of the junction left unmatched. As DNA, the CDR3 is TGTGCCAGCAGCCGCGACAGGGATGAGCAGTTCTTC. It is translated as CASSRDRDEQFF.

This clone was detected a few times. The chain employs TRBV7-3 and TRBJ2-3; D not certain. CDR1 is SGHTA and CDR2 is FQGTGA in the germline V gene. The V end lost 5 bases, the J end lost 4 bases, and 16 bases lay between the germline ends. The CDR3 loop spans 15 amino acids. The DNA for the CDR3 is TGTGCCAGCAGCAAAGCGCCAGGTAGTTCAGATACGCAGTATTTT. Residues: CASSKAPGSSDTQYF. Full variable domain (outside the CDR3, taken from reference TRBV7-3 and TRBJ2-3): GAGVSQTPSNKVTEKGKYVELRCDPISGHTALYWYRQSLGQGPEFLIYFQGTGAADDSGLPNDRFFAVRPEGSVSTLKIQRTERGDSAVYLCASSKAPGSSDTQYFGPGTRLTVL.

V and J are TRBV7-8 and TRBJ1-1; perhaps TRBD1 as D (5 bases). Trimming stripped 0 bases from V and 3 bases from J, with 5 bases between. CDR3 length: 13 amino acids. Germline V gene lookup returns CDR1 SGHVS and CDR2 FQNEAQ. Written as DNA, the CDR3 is TGTGCCAGCAGCTTAGCGGGGGACACTGAAGCTTTCTTT. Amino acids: CASSLAGDTEAFF.

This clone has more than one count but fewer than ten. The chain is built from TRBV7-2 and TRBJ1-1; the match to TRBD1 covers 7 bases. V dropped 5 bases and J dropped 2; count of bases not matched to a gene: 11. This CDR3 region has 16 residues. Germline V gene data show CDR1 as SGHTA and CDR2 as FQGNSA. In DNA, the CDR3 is TGTGCCAGCAGCCAGCACAGGGGAACCGAAAACACTGAAGCTTTCTTT. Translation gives CASSQHRGTENTEAFF. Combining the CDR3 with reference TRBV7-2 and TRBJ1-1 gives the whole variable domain GAGVSQSPSNKVTEKGKDVELRCDPISGHTALYWYRQSLGQGLEFLIYFQGNSAPDKSGLPSDRFSAERTGGSVSTLTIQRTQQEDSAVYLCASSQHRGTENTEAFFGQGTRLTVV.

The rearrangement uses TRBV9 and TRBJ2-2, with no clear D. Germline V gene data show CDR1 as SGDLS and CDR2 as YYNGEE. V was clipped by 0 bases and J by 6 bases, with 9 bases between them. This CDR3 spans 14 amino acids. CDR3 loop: CASSVDFGAGELFF. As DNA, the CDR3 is TGTGCCAGCAGCGTAGATTTTGGGGCCGGGGAGCTGTTTTTT.

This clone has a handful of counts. The CDR3 DNA reads TGTGCCAGCAGCCCTTCCGGGACAATGAACACCGGGGAGCTGTTTTTT. It yields the protein CASSPSGTMNTGELFF. J is TRBJ2-2 and V is TRBV7-2; tentatively, D is TRBD1 (6 bases). V lost 5 bases to trimming and J lost 1 base, with 14 bases between them. The length of the CDR3 is 16 residues. The germline CDR1 and CDR2 sequences are SGHTA and FQGNSA.

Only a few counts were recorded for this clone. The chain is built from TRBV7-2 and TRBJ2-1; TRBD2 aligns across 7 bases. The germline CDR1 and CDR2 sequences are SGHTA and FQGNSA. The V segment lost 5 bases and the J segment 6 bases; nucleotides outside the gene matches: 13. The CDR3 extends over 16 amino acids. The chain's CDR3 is CASSQDFARTSNEQFF. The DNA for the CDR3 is TGTGCCAGCAGCCAAGATTTTGCTAGGACTAGCAATGAGCAGTTCTTC.

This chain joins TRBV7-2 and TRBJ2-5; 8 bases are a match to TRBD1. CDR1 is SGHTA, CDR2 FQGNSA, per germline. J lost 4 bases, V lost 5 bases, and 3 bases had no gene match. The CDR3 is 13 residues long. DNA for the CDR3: TGTGCCAGCAGCCGGACAGGGACAGAGACCCAGTACTTC. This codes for CASSRTGTETQYF.

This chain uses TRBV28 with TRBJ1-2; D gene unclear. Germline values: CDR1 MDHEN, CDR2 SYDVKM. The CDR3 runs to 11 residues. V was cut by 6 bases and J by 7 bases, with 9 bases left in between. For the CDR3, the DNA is TGTGCCAGCAGGAGAGTCAGTGGCTACACCTTC. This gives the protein CASRRVSGYTF.

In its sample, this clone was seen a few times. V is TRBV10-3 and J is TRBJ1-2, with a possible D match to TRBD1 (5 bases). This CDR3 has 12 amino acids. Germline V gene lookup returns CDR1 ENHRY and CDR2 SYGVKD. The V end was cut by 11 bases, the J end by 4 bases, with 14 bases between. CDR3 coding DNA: TGTGCCTCGCAGGGCGAGGGCTATGGCTACACCTTC. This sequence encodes CASQGEGYGYTF.

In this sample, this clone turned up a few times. For the CDR3, the DNA is TGTGCCAGCAGTGTGGGGTCCTACGAGCAGTACTTC. This codes for CASSVGSYEQYF. The chain carries TRBV2 and TRBJ2-7; D uncertain. The CDR3 has 12 amino acids. Per the germline V gene, CDR1 is SNHLY and CDR2 is FYNNEI. The V end was cut by 4 bases, the J end by 1 base, with 5 bases between.

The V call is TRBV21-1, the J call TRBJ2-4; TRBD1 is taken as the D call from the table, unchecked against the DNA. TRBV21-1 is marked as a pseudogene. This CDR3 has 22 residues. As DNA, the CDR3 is TGTGCCAGCAGCTCAGGTAGGGCCGGGGACAGGGGGAGAGTTTTAGCCAAAAACATTCAGTACTTC. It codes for CASSSGRAGDRGRVLAKNIQYF.

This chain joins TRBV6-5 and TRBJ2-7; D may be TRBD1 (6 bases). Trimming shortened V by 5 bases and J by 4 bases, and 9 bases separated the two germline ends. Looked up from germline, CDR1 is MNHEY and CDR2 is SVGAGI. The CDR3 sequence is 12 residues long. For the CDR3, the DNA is TGTGCCAGCAGTCTTACAGGGTACGAGCAGTACTTC. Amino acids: CASSLTGYEQYF.

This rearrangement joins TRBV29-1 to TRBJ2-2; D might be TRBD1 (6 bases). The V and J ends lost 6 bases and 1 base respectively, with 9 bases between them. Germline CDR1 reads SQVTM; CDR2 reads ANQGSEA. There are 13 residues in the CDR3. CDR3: CSVKGQNTGELFF. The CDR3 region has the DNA TGCAGCGTAAAGGGACAGAACACCGGGGAGCTGTTTTTT.

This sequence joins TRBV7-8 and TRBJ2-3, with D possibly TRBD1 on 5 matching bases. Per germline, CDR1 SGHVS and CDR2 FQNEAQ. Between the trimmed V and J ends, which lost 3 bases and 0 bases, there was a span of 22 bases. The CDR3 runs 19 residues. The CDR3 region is CASSFHLGRVLTSTDTQYF. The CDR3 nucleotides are TGTGCCAGCAGCTTCCACCTCGGCAGGGTCTTAACTAGCACAGATACGCAGTATTTT.

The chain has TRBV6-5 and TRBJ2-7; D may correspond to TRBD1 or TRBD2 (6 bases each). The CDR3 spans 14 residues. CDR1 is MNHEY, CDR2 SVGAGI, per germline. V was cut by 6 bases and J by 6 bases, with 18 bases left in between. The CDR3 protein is CASRQGGTSVEQYF. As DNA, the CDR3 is TGTGCCAGCAGGCAAGGCGGGACATCTGTCGAGCAGTACTTC.

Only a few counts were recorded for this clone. The CDR3 spells CASSLWSGGTQGGELFF. For the CDR3, the DNA is TGCGCCAGCAGCTTGTGGTCAGGAGGTACCCAAGGCGGGGAGCTGTTTTTT. This chain joins TRBV5-1 and TRBJ2-2, with D tentatively TRBD2 (5 bases). The ends were cut back, 1 base at V and 7 bases at J, with 20 bases in the middle. This CDR3 is built from 17 residues. Germline assignment: CDR1 SGHRS and CDR2 YFSETQ.

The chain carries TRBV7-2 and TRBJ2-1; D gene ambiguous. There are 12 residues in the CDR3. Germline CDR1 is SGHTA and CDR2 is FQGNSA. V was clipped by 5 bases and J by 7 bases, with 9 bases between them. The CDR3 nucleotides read TGTGCCAGCAGCCGCTGGTTTAATGAGCAGTTCTTC. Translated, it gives CASSRWFNEQFF.

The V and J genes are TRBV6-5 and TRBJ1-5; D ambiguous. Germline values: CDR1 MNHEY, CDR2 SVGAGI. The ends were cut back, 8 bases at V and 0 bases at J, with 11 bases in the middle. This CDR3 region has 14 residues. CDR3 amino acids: CASEPAPSNQPQHF. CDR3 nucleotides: TGTGCCAGCGAACCGGCTCCTAGCAATCAGCCCCAGCATTTT.

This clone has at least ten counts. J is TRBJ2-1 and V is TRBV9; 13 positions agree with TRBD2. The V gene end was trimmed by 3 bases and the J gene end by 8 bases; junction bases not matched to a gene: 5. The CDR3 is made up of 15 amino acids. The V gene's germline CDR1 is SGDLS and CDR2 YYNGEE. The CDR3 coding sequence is TGTGCCAGCAGCGCCGGGACTAGCGGGACCGATGAGCAGTTCTTC. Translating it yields CASSAGTSGTDEQFF.